This T cell receptor (beta chain) appears in the sequencing data of a study of shared clonotypes between healthy human individuals. Study background: For every donor, three CD4 naive, three CD4 memory, two CD8 naive and one CD8 memory plates were used. General study results and limits: Naive subsets usually exceeded memory subsets in estimated richness.

The naive CD8 population came from CD45RO-negative cells selected for CCR7, without terminally differentiated effector memory CD45RA+ cells. The CDR3 is made up of 16 amino acids. V gave up 2 bases and J gave up 3 bases, with 17 bases separating them. Germline lookup yields CDR1 LNHDA and CDR2 SQIVND (reference sequence). This clone has just a few counts. Its antigen is unknown. Repertoires were generated with immunoSEQ multiplex PCR, while TCRdb's copy carries only in-frame clones and drops some. Of 1.5 million to 2.5 million clones in the sample, approximately 94% were seen once. The sequenced sample consisted of naive CD8+ T cells sorted from blood. The chain employs TRBV19 and TRBJ2-7; D gene unclear. The sequence came from a man aged 18 to 29 in good health. DNA of the CDR3: TGTGCCAGTAGTATAACCTCCTTTGGAGTCTTCTACGAGCAGTACTTC. It codes for CASSITSFGVFYEQYF.